This TCR beta chain emerged from a study of alternative splicing in chronic myeloid leukemia remission (dated by TCRdb to the early 2020s). Broadly, across the study: RNA sequencing was used to profile peripheral blood from chronic-phase CML patients at diagnosis and at remission, and the results were compared with those from healthy donors. Trizol was used to extract total RNA from peripheral blood mononuclear cells of the diagnosis, remission and control samples. Nine or ten diagnostic specimens, together with matched remission specimens, were obtained from the RESIST (imatinib), ENESTxtnd (nilotinib) and PINNACLE (nilotinib plus pegylated interferon) trials. The French Persistem study contributed nine CML samples, of which seven were diagnostic and two were matched remission samples. In terms of female/male counts, the diagnosis samples were 11/5, the remission samples were 8/3 and the controls were 2/4. Total leukocytes from peripheral blood collected in EDTA were used as the trial diagnostic specimens. Median ages of about 54 years at diagnosis, around 60 at remission and roughly 34 for healthy controls were recorded.

Libraries were built with bulk RNA-seq. The TruSeq Stranded RNA sample prep kit was used to generate libraries of poly-A-enriched mRNA from an input of approximately 1 ug total RNA. Every sample was sequenced in triplicate, with paired-end sequencing run on a HiSeq 2500. Each mate in the RNA-seq data had a read length of 125 nucleotides. The original methods were these. Reads were trimmed and aligned to hg38 with STAR v2.7, with quality control by FASTQC, RSeQC and multiqc. Salmon 0.14.1 was used to quantify gene expression levels as transcripts per million (TPM). Principal component analysis suggested that transcriptomic profiles were not driven by trial, library batch, sequencing batch, treatment regimen or sex. TCRdb reprocessed the raw reads; every CDR3 protein sequence is a single record, and DNA is not supplied. These V and J calls originate from TCRdb's pipeline instead of the authors' own analysis. In all, the sample holds several hundred distinct CDR3 sequences, and approximately 97% of those were seen once. The leading ten clones occupy around 3.3% of the sample.

Beyond this particular receptor, the publication reports: At remission, blood cell composition was reshaped to resemble that of the lymphoid cell-enriched normal controls. Strong differences in blood cell composition were observed between timepoints, with a shift from myeloid progenitor enrichment at diagnosis to mature lymphoid enrichment at remission.

For this clonotype: Its antigen is not yet known.

The label giving this sample's time point can be read as: chronic-phase CML before TKI therapy (screening/day 1). Around 16 CML patients were included in the patient cohort, and matched post-remission samples were retrieved for a subset of these patients. The receptor was isolated from an adult with chronic myeloid leukemia. This specimen was PBMCs or total blood leukocytes (not recorded which), taken at diagnosis.

The CDR3 protein sequence reads: CASGTGDNEQFF. This sequence uses TRBV28 and TRBJ2-1; TCRdb returns TRBD2, unconfirmable since there is no DNA. The cysteine opens and the phenylalanine closes a CDR3 of 12 amino acids. DNA is not recorded here. CDR1 is given as MDHEN and CDR2 as SYDVKM, both from the germline V gene.